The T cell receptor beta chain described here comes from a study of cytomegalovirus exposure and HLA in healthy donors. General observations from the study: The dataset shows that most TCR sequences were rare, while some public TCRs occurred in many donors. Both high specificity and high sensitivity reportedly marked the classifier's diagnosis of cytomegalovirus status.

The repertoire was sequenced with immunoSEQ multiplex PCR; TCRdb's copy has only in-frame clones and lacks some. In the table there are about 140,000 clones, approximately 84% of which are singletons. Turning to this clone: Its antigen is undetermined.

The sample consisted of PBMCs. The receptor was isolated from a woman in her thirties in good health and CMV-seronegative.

The CDR3 spells CASSAGTGVYEQYF. DNA for the CDR3: TGTGCCAGCAGCGCCGGGACAGGGGTATACGAGCAGTACTTC. The chain links TRBV9 to TRBJ2-7, with 10 bases that match TRBD1. V was pared by 3 bases and J by 4 bases, with 4 bases of the junction left unmatched. The CDR3 has 14 residues. Germline CDR1 is SGDLS and CDR2 is YYNGEE.